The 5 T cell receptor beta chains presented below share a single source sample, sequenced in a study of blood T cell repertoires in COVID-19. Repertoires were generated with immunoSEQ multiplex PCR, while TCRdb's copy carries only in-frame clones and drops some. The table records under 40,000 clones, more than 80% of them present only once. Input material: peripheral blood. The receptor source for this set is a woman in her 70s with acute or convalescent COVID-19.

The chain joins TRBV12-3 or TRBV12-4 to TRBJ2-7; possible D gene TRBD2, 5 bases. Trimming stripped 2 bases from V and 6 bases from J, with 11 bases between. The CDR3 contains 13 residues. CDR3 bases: TGTGCCAGCAGTTTAACGGAGGCCGGCGAGCAGTACTTC. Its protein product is CASSLTEAGEQYF.

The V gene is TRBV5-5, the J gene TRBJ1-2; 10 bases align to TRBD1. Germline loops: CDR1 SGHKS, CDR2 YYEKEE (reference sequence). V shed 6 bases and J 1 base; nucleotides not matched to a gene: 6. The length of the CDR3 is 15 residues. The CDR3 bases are TGTGCCAGCAACTGGGGACAGGGGATTAACTATGGCTACACCTTC. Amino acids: CASNWGQGINYGYTF.

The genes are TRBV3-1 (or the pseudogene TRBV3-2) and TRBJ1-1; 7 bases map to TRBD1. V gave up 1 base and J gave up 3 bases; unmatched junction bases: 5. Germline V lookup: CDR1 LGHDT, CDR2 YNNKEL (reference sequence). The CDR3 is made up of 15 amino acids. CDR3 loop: CASSQVGQRYTEAFF. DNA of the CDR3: TGTGCCAGCAGCCAAGTGGGACAGAGATACACTGAAGCTTTCTTT.

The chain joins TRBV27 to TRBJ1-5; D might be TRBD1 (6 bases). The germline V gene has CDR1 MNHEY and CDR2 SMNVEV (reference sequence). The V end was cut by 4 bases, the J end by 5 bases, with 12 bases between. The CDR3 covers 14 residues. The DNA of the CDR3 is TGTGCCAGCAGTTCTGACAGGACCTATCAGCCCCAGCATTTT. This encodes CASSSDRTYQPQHF.

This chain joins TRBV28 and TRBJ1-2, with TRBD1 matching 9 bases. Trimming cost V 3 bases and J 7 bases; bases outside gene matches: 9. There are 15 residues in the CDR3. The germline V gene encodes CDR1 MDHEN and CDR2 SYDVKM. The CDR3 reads CASSFGDRGLFGYTF. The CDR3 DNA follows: TGTGCCAGCAGTTTCGGCGACAGGGGGTTATTTGGCTACACCTTC.